This entry features one T cell receptor (beta chain) sequence. V lost 2 bases, J lost 4 bases, and 11 bases lay in between. The CDR3 is 13 amino acids. Germline CDR1 SQVTM, CDR2 ANQGSEA. The data belong to a study of blood T cell repertoires in COVID-19. Libraries were prepared by immunoSEQ multiplex PCR; TCRdb keeps only in-frame clonotypes and omits some of them. The table has 120,000 to 150,000 clones, more than 75% seen once; the top ten hold around 4%. This sequence was found in a man in his sixties with acute or convalescent COVID-19. The chain has TRBV29-1 and TRBJ1-1; D is perhaps TRBD1 (6 bases). The sequencing input was peripheral blood. The CDR3 sequence: CSVEQGSGTEAFF. In nucleotides, the CDR3 is TGCAGCGTTGAACAGGGGAGCGGCACTGAAGCTTTCTTT.